This paragraph reports one T cell receptor (beta chain). This sample is part of a study of T cell responses to AZD1222 COVID-19 vaccine. The protocol was immunoSEQ multiplex PCR, while the TCRdb copy is restricted to in-frame clones and leaves out a portion. The sample includes roughly 48,000 clones, about 88% of them seen just once. The sequenced sample was peripheral blood, obtained 28 days after the second AZD1222 dose. This TCR was sampled from an adult who received the AZD1222 COVID-19 vaccine.

CDR3 nucleotide sequence: TGTGCCAGCAGCCTCGGACAGGGAAACTATGGCTACACCTTC. This sequence encodes CASSLGQGNYGYTF. The rearrangement joins TRBV7-9 to TRBJ1-2; 8 bases align to TRBD1. V lost 5 bases and J lost 2; bases outside the gene matches: 4. Germline V CDR1 and CDR2: SEHNR, FQNEAQ (reference sequence). The CDR3 has 14 amino acids.